What follows are 4 T cell receptor beta chains derived from one specimen sequenced in a study of CD8+ T cells in alopecia areata. Indicated treatment: oral pan-JAK inhibitor, 5-10 mg twice daily. Extracted from the samples, RNA was reverse transcribed into cDNA to serve as the sequencing template. Libraries were prepared by immunoSEQ multiplex PCR; TCRdb keeps only in-frame clonotypes and omits some of them. The sample shows 150,000 to 200,000 clones, approximately 57% of them seen only once. This material consisted of CD4+ T cells sorted from blood, taken at week 24, from a patient treated with tofacitinib. Receptor source: a human donor with alopecia areata.

This clone was counted a single time. This chain links TRBV30 with TRBJ1-1, with 8 positions matching TRBD1. V gave up 1 base and J gave up 0 bases; unmatched junction bases: 1. In germline, CDR1 is GTSNPN, CDR2 SVGIG (reference sequence). The CDR3 is 14 residues long. The CDR3 bases are TGTGCCTGGAGTGGGGACAGGATGAACACTGAAGCTTTCTTT. Protein product: CAWSGDRMNTEAFF.

The chain has TRBV29-1 and TRBJ1-1; unclear D gene. The germline CDR1 and CDR2 sequences are SQVTM and ANQGSEA. CDR3 size: 13 residues. V lost 6 bases and J lost 5, with 16 bases in between. The CDR3: CSVRWGIGTEAFF. DNA for the CDR3: TGCAGCGTCCGATGGGGAATCGGGACTGAAGCTTTCTTT. Full variable domain (remainder filled in from reference TRBV29-1 and TRBJ1-1): SAVISQKPSRDICQRGTSLTIQCQVDSQVTMMFWYRQQPGQSLTLIATANQGSEATYESGFVIDKFPISRPNLTFSTLTVSNMSPEDSSIYLCSVRWGIGTEAFFGQGTRLTVV.

This rearrangement joins TRBV29-1 to TRBJ1-4; D is uncertain. V was pared by 2 bases and J by 8 bases, with 6 bases between. In germline, CDR1 is SQVTM, CDR2 ANQGSEA. This CDR3 comprises 11 residues. CDR3 loop: CSVEFDEKLFF. Written as DNA, the CDR3 is TGCAGCGTTGAATTTGACGAAAAACTGTTTTTT.

Here the CDR3 DNA reads TGTGCCAGCAGCCCGCCGGGACTAGTAGCGACAGATACGCAGTATTTT. Amino acids: CASSPPGLVATDTQYF. The J gene is TRBJ2-3, the V gene TRBV7-9; 8 bases fit TRBD2. Trimming took 5 bases from V and 3 from J; bases not matched to a gene: 10. This CDR3 has 16 residues. The germline gives CDR1 SEHNR, CDR2 FQNEAQ (reference sequence).